The sequence of this T cell receptor beta chain was determined in a study of T cell responses to AZD1222 COVID-19 vaccine. Per the germline V gene, CDR1 is SQVTM and CDR2 is ANQGSEA. CDR3 size: 13 residues. V trimming: 6 bases; J trimming: 6 bases; junction bases outside the gene matches: 6. Details on this clone: Its antigen is as yet unknown.

Repertoires were generated with immunoSEQ multiplex PCR, while TCRdb's copy carries only in-frame clones and drops some. The table records some 130,000 clones, roughly 90% of them present only once. The study, taken as a whole, reports: Females outnumbered males among donors, who were mostly white British; clonal diversity was possibly underestimated.

The source is an adult in good health. Material: peripheral blood, obtained on day 0 of AZD1222 vaccination. V is TRBV29-1 and J is TRBJ1-2, with 11 bases aligning to TRBD1. The DNA of the CDR3 is TGCAGCGTCGAAAAGGGACAGGGGGATGGCTACACCTTC. Translating gives CSVEKGQGDGYTF.